The clone carrying this T cell receptor (beta chain) came up many times. What it binds is not known. The TCR library protocol attached unique molecular identifiers to the individual cDNA molecules. TCRdb used MiXCR to reprocess the 5' RACE reads, holding one entry per CDR3 protein. The table lists some 38,000 distinct CDR3 sequences, 5.5% of them singletons. Germline V gene lookup returns CDR1 SGHRS and CDR2 YFSETQ. The CDR3 consists of 13 residues. The V and J ends lost 6 bases and 1 base respectively, with 10 bases between them. These data belong to a study of early T cells in non-severe SARS-CoV-2 infection. Study-wide points: CD4 and private specificities were missed by VDJdb matching, which favored anti-spike CD8 responses.

The rearrangement links TRBV5-1 to TRBJ1-1; D ambiguous. The sample consisted of whole blood, taken at baseline. This sequence originates from an adult who was a healthcare worker with PCR-confirmed SARS-CoV-2 infection or an uninfected control (not recorded which). The CDR3 is CASNQDANTEAFF. The CDR3 DNA is TGCGCCAGCAACCAGGACGCGAACACTGAAGCTTTCTTT.